The 19 T cell receptor beta chains below all came from one sample that was sequenced in a study of control samples from healthy donors and cancer patients. Using immunoSEQ multiplex PCR, the repertoire was profiled, and TCRdb retains in-frame clones only, with some absent. The table lists 150,000 to 200,000 clones, 91% of them singletons. Sequenced sample: blood. The source is a young woman in good health.

The chain is built from TRBV2 and TRBJ2-1; no reliable D call. The ends were cut back, 3 bases at V and 0 bases at J, with 6 bases in the middle. The CDR3 length is 14 residues. Germline V gives CDR1 SNHLY, CDR2 FYNNEI. As DNA, the CDR3 is TGTGCCAGCAGTGACAGCCGCTCCTACAATGAGCAGTTCTTC. Translation: CASSDSRSYNEQFF.

The chain carries TRBV6-5 and TRBJ1-1; possible D gene TRBD1, 6 bases. Germline CDR1 reads MNHEY; CDR2 reads SVGAGI. Trimming removed 5 bases at V and 1 base at J, with 14 bases between. The CDR3 is made up of 15 amino acids. The CDR3 DNA follows: TGTGCCAGCAGTAGAACCGGGACACCGAACACTGAAGCTTTCTTT. This translates into CASSRTGTPNTEAFF.

V and J are TRBV6-5 and TRBJ1-2; the D is unclear. The germline gives CDR1 MNHEY, CDR2 SVGAGI. The germline V and J ends were trimmed by 5 bases and 5 bases, with 15 bases remaining between them. The CDR3 spans 14 residues. This CDR3 is CASSLGVGIYGYTF. DNA of the CDR3: TGTGCCAGCAGTCTCGGCGTGGGGATTTATGGCTACACCTTC.

The V call is TRBV30, the J call TRBJ1-6; D is possibly TRBD1 (6 bases). The germline CDR1 and CDR2 sequences are GTSNPN and SVGIG (reference sequence). Trimming removed 1 base at V and 7 bases at J, with 11 bases between. CDR3 size: 14 residues. In nucleotides, the CDR3 is TGTGCCTGGAGTGAGGGAGGGGGAAATTCACCCCTCCACTTT. This sequence encodes CAWSEGGGNSPLHF.

A word on this clone: The sample holds other DNA sequences that translate to the same CDR3. The rearrangement uses TRBV7-9 and TRBJ1-2; TRBD1 matches at 7 bases. Germline V gene lookup returns CDR1 SEHNR and CDR2 FQNEAQ (reference sequence). V was clipped by 1 base and J by 6 bases; unmatched bases: 2. CDR3 size: 13 residues. This chain's CDR3 is CASSLGTGDGYTF. Written as DNA, the CDR3 is TGTGCCAGCAGCTTAGGCACAGGGGATGGCTACACCTTC.

The chain has TRBV19 and TRBJ1-5; D ambiguous. Germline V gene data show CDR1 as LNHDA and CDR2 as SQIVND (reference sequence). This CDR3 is built from 13 residues. The ends were cut back, 8 bases at V and 1 base at J, with 9 bases in the middle. CDR3 bases: TGTGCCAGTCCAGGAGACAGCAATCAGCCCCAGCATTTT. Amino acid sequence: CASPGDSNQPQHF. The full variable domain, completed using reference TRBV19 and TRBJ1-5, is DGGITQSPKYLFRKEGQNVTLSCEQNLNHDAMYWYRQDPGQGLRLIYYSQIVNDFQKGDIAEGYSVSREKKESFPLTVTSAQKNPTAFYLCASPGDSNQPQHFGDGTRLSIL.

The chain has TRBV12-3 or TRBV12-4 and TRBJ1-5; TRBD1 is a possible D gene (5 bases). Deletions cut 6 bases from V and 5 bases from J, with 8 bases between. This CDR3 has 12 amino acids. DNA for the CDR3: TGTGCCAGCAGCAGGGAGGATCAGCCCCAGCATTTT. Protein: CASSREDQPQHF.

The V and J genes are TRBV3-1 (or the pseudogene TRBV3-2) and TRBJ1-1; 10 bases match TRBD1. Germline values: CDR1 LGHDT, CDR2 YNNKEL (reference sequence). V shed 4 bases, J shed 4 bases, and the junction held 9 bases outside the gene matches. The CDR3 contains 16 residues. The CDR3 spells CASSRAGQGRVTEAFF. CDR3 bases: TGTGCCAGCAGCCGCGCGGGACAGGGGAGAGTCACTGAAGCTTTCTTT.

Worth noting for this clone: This may stem from a read error, because a much larger clone lies one nucleotide away. Other DNA variants within this sample encode the same CDR3. This chain uses TRBV27 with TRBJ2-7; D ambiguous. Germline assignment: CDR1 MNHEY and CDR2 SMNVEV (reference sequence). This CDR3 is built from 13 residues. The V and J ends lost 3 bases and 0 bases respectively, with 6 bases between them. CDR3 DNA sequence: TGTGCCAGCAGTTTGGGTGACTCCTACGAGCAGTACTTC. The encoded protein is CASSLGDSYEQYF.

The chain links TRBV5-1 to TRBJ2-7; D is perhaps TRBD1 (6 bases). Looked up from germline, CDR1 is SGHRS and CDR2 is YFSETQ. The CDR3 is 13 residues long. V was pared by 4 bases and J by 3 bases, with 11 bases between. In DNA, the CDR3 is TGCGCCAGCAGCGTACAGGGTTACTACGAGCAGTACTTC. It specifies CASSVQGYYEQYF.

The chain links TRBV5-6 to TRBJ1-1; D is unclear. With 2 bases removed from V and 3 bases from J, the gap between germline ends came to 8 bases. Germline-derived CDR1 and CDR2 are SGHDT and YYEEEE. The CDR3 is made up of 13 amino acids. DNA for the CDR3: TGTGCCAGCAGCTTTAGACTGTACACTGAAGCTTTCTTT. Residues: CASSFRLYTEAFF. Filled out from reference TRBV5-6 and TRBJ1-1, the complete variable domain reads DAGVTQSPTHLIKTRGQQVTLRCSPKSGHDTVSWYQQALGQGPQFIFQYYEEEERQRGNFPDRFSGHQFPNYSSELNVNALLLGDSALYLCASSFRLYTEAFFGQGTRLTVV.

The gene calls are TRBV21-1 and TRBJ1-1; the table gives TRBD1 as D, unverified against the DNA. TRBV21-1 is deemed a pseudogene. The CDR3 loop spans 11 amino acids. For the CDR3, the DNA is TGTGCCAGCGAAGGGACAGGGGAAGCTTTCTTT. Translating gives CASEGTGEAFF.

This chain joins TRBV5-1 and TRBJ2-1, with 10 positions matching TRBD2. There are 17 residues in the CDR3. Trimming at V came to 0 bases and at J to 0 bases, leaving 3 bases not matched to a gene. Germline V gene sequence: CDR1 SGHRS, CDR2 YFSETQ. CDR3 residues: CASSLVLAGSSYNEQFF. In DNA form, the CDR3 reads TGCGCCAGCAGCTTGGTACTAGCGGGGAGCTCCTACAATGAGCAGTTCTTC.

The V and J genes are TRBV4-2 and TRBJ2-1; the D gene could be TRBD1 or TRBD2 (5 bases each). CDR1 is LGHNA, CDR2 YNFKEQ, per germline. The CDR3 spans 16 residues. V lost 1 base, J lost 0 bases, and 10 bases lay in between. The CDR3, as DNA: TGTGCCAGCAGCCAAGGGGACGCGGGCTCCTACAATGAGCAGTTCTTC. Protein product: CASSQGDAGSYNEQFF.

The genes are TRBV30 and TRBJ2-7; no clear D gene. V was cut by 1 base and J by 1 base, with 5 bases left in between. Germline CDR1 reads GTSNPN; CDR2 reads SVGIG (reference sequence). This CDR3 contains 12 residues. CDR3 bases: TGTGCCTGGAGTGAAGGGTCCTACGAGCAGTACTTC. It translates to CAWSEGSYEQYF.

CDR3 residues: CASSYSRTGNTEAFF. The CDR3 nucleotides read TGTGCCAGCAGTTACTCGAGGACAGGGAACACTGAAGCTTTCTTT. This sequence joins TRBV6-6 and TRBJ1-1; 7 nucleotides line up with TRBD1. Trimming at V came to 0 bases and at J to 1 base, leaving 2 bases not matched to a gene. The CDR3 consists of 15 residues. CDR1 and CDR2 from the germline V gene are MNHNY and SVGAGI (reference sequence).

For this clone: Additional DNA sequences in this sample encode the identical CDR3. V gene TRBV5-1 combines with J gene TRBJ2-1; D is ambiguous. Germline CDR1 SGHRS, CDR2 YFSETQ. Trimming took off 2 bases at V and 7 bases at J, with 4 bases between the two ends. This CDR3 spans 11 amino acids. The CDR3 sequence is CASSFGNEQFF. DNA of the CDR3: TGCGCCAGCAGCTTCGGGAATGAGCAGTTCTTC.

V usage is TRBV7-2 and J usage is TRBJ2-1, with 13 nucleotides matching TRBD2. The trim removed 3 bases at V and 4 bases at J, leaving 9 bases unmatched. The germline V gene has CDR1 SGHTA and CDR2 FQGNSA. This CDR3 has 18 residues. CDR3 residues: CASSFPTSGRALYNEQFF. The CDR3 nucleotides are TGTGCCAGCAGCTTTCCTACTAGCGGGAGGGCCTTGTACAATGAGCAGTTCTTC.

The rearrangement links TRBV24-1 to TRBJ2-7; 9 bases align to TRBD1. CDR3 length: 15 residues. After removal of 5 bases from V and 5 bases from J, the junction contained 9 bases not matched to a gene. From germline, CDR1 is KGHDR and CDR2 SFDVKD. Here the CDR3 DNA reads TGTGCCACCAGTGCCGCCGGGACAGGGAGCGACGAGCAGTACTTC. Translating gives CATSAAGTGSDEQYF.